These 29 T cell receptor beta chains originate from one sample sequenced in a study of blood T cell repertoires in COVID-19. The assay was immunoSEQ multiplex PCR, and TCRdb's table has in-frame clones only and misses some. Of some 200,000 clones listed, 65% to 85% are singletons. Sample: PBMCs or T cells enriched from blood (not recorded which). The receptors were sampled from a man aged 35 to 55 who had recovered from COVID-19.

This clone was counted once. The gene calls are TRBV4-1 and TRBJ1-4; a weak D match, TRBD1 (5 bases). This CDR3 has 16 residues. The V and J ends lost 4 bases and 8 bases respectively, with 20 bases between them. Germline CDR1 is MGHRA and CDR2 is YSYEKL. DNA of the CDR3: TGCGCCAGCAGCCCTACAATGGGGGGGGTTGGGGAAAAACTGTTTTTT. Its protein is CASSPTMGGVGEKLFF.

The chain employs TRBV6-5 and TRBJ1-5; no clear D gene. The CDR3 covers 13 residues. V lost 4 bases and J lost 2, with 6 bases in between. Germline CDR1 MNHEY, CDR2 SVGAGI. CDR3 sequence reads: CASSSTGNQPQHF. In DNA, the CDR3 is TGTGCCAGCAGTTCCACAGGCAATCAGCCCCAGCATTTT.

The rearrangement links TRBV5-8 to TRBJ2-7; 9 nucleotides match TRBD1. V was clipped by 4 bases and J by 3 bases; unmatched bases: 8. Germline V lookup: CDR1 SGHTS, CDR2 YDEGEE. The CDR3 has 15 residues. CDR3 in amino acids: CASSPAGQGVYEQYF. The CDR3 DNA reads TGTGCCAGCAGCCCAGCGGGACAGGGTGTCTACGAGCAGTACTTC.

The J gene is TRBJ1-2, the V gene TRBV11-2; no definite D call. V was shortened by 3 bases and J by 4 bases, with 9 bases between the two germline ends. CDR1 is SGHAT, CDR2 FQNNGV, per germline. There are 13 residues in the CDR3. CDR3 sequence (DNA): TGTGCCAGCAGCTTCTCCGGGGTCTATGGCTACACCTTC. Protein sequence: CASSFSGVYGYTF.

V usage is TRBV4-2 and J usage is TRBJ1-2, with a weak D call TRBD1 (6 bases). This CDR3 is 16 amino acids long. V shed 1 base and J shed 1 base, with 13 bases lying between them. Germline values: CDR1 LGHNA, CDR2 YNFKEQ. This CDR3 is CASSQGGGGNNYGYTF. DNA of the CDR3: TGTGCCAGCAGCCAAGGGGGGGGCGGAAATAACTATGGCTACACCTTC.

This CDR3 is CASSHLNRAGMDEKLFF. DNA of the CDR3: TGCGCCAGCAGCCACCTCAACAGGGCGGGTATGGATGAAAAACTGTTTTTT. The gene calls are TRBV4-3 and TRBJ1-4; possibly TRBD1 for D (6 bases). The germline CDR1 and CDR2 sequences are LGHNA and YSLEER. V shed 3 bases and J shed 6 bases, with 20 bases lying between them. This CDR3 region has 17 residues.

V and J are TRBV30 and TRBJ1-5; 7 bases line up with TRBD1. Unmatched junction bases numbered 4, after V lost 1 base and J lost 7 bases. CDR3 length: 13 amino acids. Germline CDR1 reads GTSNPN; CDR2 reads SVGIG (reference sequence). CDR3 DNA: TGTGCCTGGAGTGCGACAGGGATGCAGCCCCAGCATTTT. Amino acid sequence: CAWSATGMQPQHF.

V usage is TRBV19 and J usage is TRBJ1-1; perhaps TRBD1 as D (5 bases). V lost 3 bases and J lost 11, with 16 bases in between. Germline V lookup: CDR1 LNHDA, CDR2 SQIVND (reference sequence). The CDR3 runs 13 residues. CDR3 sequence: CASSIGIGAVAFF. As DNA, the CDR3 is TGTGCCAGTAGTATTGGTATAGGGGCGGTGGCTTTCTTT.

The rearrangement uses TRBV2 and TRBJ1-1; the D gene is possibly TRBD1 (5 bases). The CDR3 contains 15 residues. Germline loops: CDR1 SNHLY, CDR2 FYNNEI. The V end lost 4 bases, the J end lost 4 bases, and 16 bases lay between the germline ends. CDR3 in amino acids: CASSAFGGQGTEAFF. The DNA of the CDR3 is TGTGCCAGCAGTGCGTTCGGAGGGCAGGGCACTGAAGCTTTCTTT.

The V call is TRBV28, the J call TRBJ2-7; 7 nucleotides line up with TRBD2. The germline CDR1 and CDR2 sequences are MDHEN and SYDVKM. V dropped 8 bases and J dropped 6; count of bases not matched to a gene: 10. This CDR3 is built from 13 residues. The CDR3 nucleotides are TGTGCCAGCGTAGAGACTAGCTCTGGCGAGCAGTACTTC. Translated: CASVETSSGEQYF. The full variable domain, with the rest looked up from reference TRBV28 and TRBJ2-7, is DVKVTQSSRYLVKRTGEKVFLECVQDMDHENMFWYRQDPGLGLRLIYFSYDVKMKEKGDIPEGYSVSREKKERFSLILESASTNQTSMYLCASVETSSGEQYFGPGTRLTVT.

The V call is TRBV4-2, the J call TRBJ2-3, with D possibly TRBD2 on 6 matching bases. The CDR3 is 15 amino acids. CDR1 is LGHNA, CDR2 YNFKEQ, per germline. V shed 1 base and J shed 4 bases, with 12 bases lying between them. The CDR3 bases are TGTGCCAGCAGCCAAGGTTACGGGGAGGCAGATACGCAGTATTTT. It is translated as CASSQGYGEADTQYF.

This chain uses TRBV5-1 with TRBJ1-6; no reliable D call. This CDR3 is built from 14 residues. Germline V gene lookup returns CDR1 SGHRS and CDR2 YFSETQ. V dropped 4 bases and J dropped 9 bases, with 14 bases sitting between them. The CDR3 coding sequence is TGCGCCAGCAGCCGGGAGAGTCCGGCTTCACCCCTCCACTTT. Translation gives CASSRESPASPLHF.

The chain couples TRBV5-6 to TRBJ2-1; maybe TRBD1 (6 bases). V dropped 0 bases and J dropped 3 bases, with 7 bases sitting between them. The CDR3 length is 14 residues. In germline, CDR1 is SGHDT, CDR2 YYEEEE. CDR3 residues: CASSLDRVYNEQFF. In DNA form, the CDR3 reads TGTGCCAGCAGCTTGGACAGGGTCTACAATGAGCAGTTCTTC. Filled out from reference TRBV5-6 and TRBJ2-1, the complete variable domain reads DAGVTQSPTHLIKTRGQQVTLRCSPKSGHDTVSWYQQALGQGPQFIFQYYEEEERQRGNFPDRFSGHQFPNYSSELNVNALLLGDSALYLCASSLDRVYNEQFFGPGTRLTVL.

This rearrangement joins TRBV11-2 to TRBJ1-1; no reliable D call. This CDR3 is built from 14 residues. The germline V and J ends were trimmed by 8 bases and 4 bases, with 17 bases remaining between them. Germline CDR1 and CDR2: SGHAT and FQNNGV. The CDR3 loop reads CASARELWGTEAFF. CDR3 DNA: TGTGCCAGCGCTAGGGAGTTGTGGGGCACTGAAGCTTTCTTT.

The chain uses TRBV7-9 and TRBJ1-2; tentatively, D is TRBD1 (6 bases). V lost 7 bases and J lost 4, with 16 bases in between. The CDR3 consists of 14 residues. CDR1 and CDR2 (germline): SEHNR, FQNEAQ (reference sequence). CDR3 coding DNA: TGTGCCAGCATCGACTCCGGGACAACCTATGGCTACACCTTC. Translation: CASIDSGTTYGYTF.

The chain carries TRBV7-9 and TRBJ2-2; the match to TRBD2 covers 8 bases. The CDR3 contains 17 residues. V shed 4 bases and J 1 base; nucleotides not matched to a gene: 8. Germline V gives CDR1 SEHNR, CDR2 FQNEAQ (reference sequence). The CDR3 DNA reads as TGTGCCAGCAGCTCCATAAGCGGGGGCCTGAACACCGGGGAGCTGTTTTTT. This sequence encodes CASSSISGGLNTGELFF.

The sample holds one count of this clone. The chain employs TRBV3-1 (or the pseudogene TRBV3-2) and TRBJ2-7; D remains ambiguous. Deletions cut 0 bases from V and 3 bases from J, with 9 bases between. Germline V gives CDR1 LGHDT, CDR2 YNNKEL (reference sequence). The CDR3 consists of 14 residues. The chain's CDR3 is CASSQDRLLYEQYF. The DNA for the CDR3 is TGTGCCAGCAGCCAAGATCGGTTACTCTACGAGCAGTACTTC.

The J gene is TRBJ2-7, the V gene TRBV10-1; 7 nucleotides align to TRBD2. The CDR3 runs to 12 residues. The junction had 0 bases not matched to a gene; V was cut back by 4 bases and J by 3 bases. Germline CDR1 WNHNN, CDR2 SYGVQD (reference sequence). CDR3: CASSAGGYEQYF. CDR3 nucleotides: TGCGCCAGCAGTGCGGGGGGCTACGAGCAGTACTTC.

This rearrangement joins TRBV7-2 to TRBJ1-6, with 8 bases identical to TRBD1. The CDR3 spans 19 residues. Germline CDR1 and CDR2: SGHTA and FQGNSA. The V gene end was trimmed by 2 bases and the J gene end by 0 bases; junction bases not matched to a gene: 9. The CDR3 loop is CASSLYRTGKSSYNSPLHF. The CDR3 nucleotides read TGTGCCAGCAGCTTATATCGGACAGGGAAGAGCTCCTATAATTCACCCCTCCACTTT. Looking up the rest from reference TRBV7-2 and TRBJ1-6 gives the full variable domain: GAGVSQSPSNKVTEKGKDVELRCDPISGHTALYWYRQSLGQGLEFLIYFQGNSAPDKSGLPSDRFSAERTGGSVSTLTIQRTQQEDSAVYLCASSLYRTGKSSYNSPLHFGNGTRLTVT.

The rearrangement links TRBV7-9 to TRBJ1-1, with D hard to call. The CDR3 consists of 12 residues. V shed 6 bases and J shed 5 bases, with 10 bases lying between them. Germline values: CDR1 SEHNR, CDR2 FQNEAQ (reference sequence). The CDR3 spells CASSLGLTEAFF. The CDR3 region has the DNA TGTGCCAGCAGTCTTGGACTAACTGAAGCTTTCTTT.

The chain carries TRBV5-6 and TRBJ2-4, with a tentative D call TRBD2 (6 bases). Trimming removed 2 bases at V and 1 base at J, with 19 bases between. This CDR3 is built from 18 residues. CDR1 and CDR2 from the germline V gene are SGHDT and YYEEEE. The CDR3 DNA is TGTGCCAGCAGCTTTCGTCTGGTCCTCGGGGGTGCCAAAAACATTCAGTACTTC. Protein: CASSFRLVLGGAKNIQYF.

J is TRBJ2-3 and V is TRBV15, with D tentatively TRBD2 (5 bases). The CDR3 spans 14 residues. Germline values: CDR1 LNHNV, CDR2 YYDKDF (reference sequence). V lost 4 bases, J lost 2 bases, and 10 bases lay in between. Here the CDR3 DNA reads TGTGCCACCAGCACCCTGGGAGTCACAGATACGCAGTATTTT. Translation: CATSTLGVTDTQYF.

This chain links TRBV4-2 with TRBJ1-3; D might be TRBD1 (5 bases). This CDR3 spans 17 amino acids. Germline V gene lookup returns CDR1 LGHNA and CDR2 YNFKEQ. V lost 0 bases and J 0 bases, leaving 12 bases between the germline ends. The CDR3 protein is CASSQDLGLASGNTIYF. The CDR3 coding sequence is TGTGCCAGCAGCCAAGATCTGGGACTCGCCTCTGGAAACACCATATATTTT.

The genes are TRBV16 and TRBJ2-7, with 9 bases identical to TRBD1. Looked up from germline, CDR1 is KGHSY and CDR2 is FQNENV. There are 15 residues in the CDR3. Trimming at V came to 2 bases and at J to 3 bases, leaving 5 bases not matched to a gene. The CDR3 is CASSQPGQGIYEQYF. For the CDR3, the DNA is TGTGCCAGCAGCCAACCGGGACAGGGTATCTACGAGCAGTACTTC.

V gene TRBV4-2 combines with J gene TRBJ1-6, with 7 bases matching TRBD1. CDR1 is LGHNA and CDR2 is YNFKEQ in the germline V gene. With 2 bases clipped from V and 7 bases from J, the junction kept 5 bases outside the gene matches. The CDR3 runs to 15 residues. The CDR3 reads CASSQKGASNSPLHF. The CDR3 DNA follows: TGTGCCAGCAGCCAAAAGGGGGCGTCGAATTCACCCCTCCACTTT.

The V gene is TRBV9, the J gene TRBJ1-1; 10 bases match TRBD1. CDR1 is SGDLS, CDR2 YYNGEE, per germline. J gave up 4 bases and V 0 bases, and 3 bases lay outside the gene matches. The CDR3 runs 15 residues. The CDR3 is CASSVEGTGATEAFF. CDR3 coding DNA: TGTGCCAGCAGCGTAGAGGGGACAGGGGCCACTGAAGCTTTCTTT.

This sequence joins TRBV28 and TRBJ2-6; 10 nucleotides align to TRBD1. V gave up 7 bases and J gave up 2 bases; unmatched junction bases: 5. The germline V gene encodes CDR1 MDHEN and CDR2 SYDVKM. The CDR3 extends over 16 amino acids. The CDR3 DNA reads TGTGCCAGCACTCTGACAGGGGGCGCTGGGGCCAACGTCCTGACTTTC. Protein product: CASTLTGGAGANVLTF.

This clone has just a few counts. The chain has TRBV3-1 (or the pseudogene TRBV3-2) and TRBJ2-7, with 10 bases that match TRBD1. V lost 4 bases and J lost 7; bases outside the gene matches: 10. This CDR3 has 15 residues. Germline CDR1 reads LGHDT; CDR2 reads YNNKEL (reference sequence). CDR3 sequence reads: CASSPRDRGLWEQYF. Here the CDR3 DNA reads TGTGCCAGCAGCCCCCGGGACAGGGGACTGTGGGAGCAGTACTTC.

This clone showed up just once. V usage is TRBV6-2 or TRBV6-3 and J usage is TRBJ1-1; D remains unclear. V lost 2 bases, J lost 1 base, and 11 bases lay in between. CDR1 and CDR2 (germline): MNHEY, SVGEGT. This CDR3 spans 15 amino acids. CDR3 nucleotide sequence: TGTGCCAGCAGTTACCCCTCGGTTCCGAACACTGAAGCTTTCTTT. It codes for CASSYPSVPNTEAFF.